The 7 T cell receptor beta chains in this list originate from one sample, sequenced in a study of CD8+ T cells in alopecia areata. It was cDNA, reverse transcribed from extracted RNA, that served as the sequencing template. Repertoires were generated with immunoSEQ multiplex PCR, while TCRdb's copy carries only in-frame clones and drops some. Of approximately 120,000 clones listed, roughly 50% are singletons. Sequenced: NKG2D-low CD8+ T cells sorted from blood. These receptors all come from a human donor with alopecia areata.

In its sample, this clone was seen a few times. The chain joins TRBV7-9 to TRBJ2-1, with a possible D match to TRBD1 (6 bases). Germline V CDR1 and CDR2: SEHNR, FQNEAQ (reference sequence). V was pared by 5 bases and J by 1 base, with 9 bases between. CDR3 length: 14 residues. The CDR3 loop reads CASSPQGSYNEQFF. CDR3 DNA: TGTGCCAGCAGCCCACAGGGTTCCTACAATGAGCAGTTCTTC. Full variable domain (missing parts from reference TRBV7-9 and TRBJ2-1): DTGVSQNPRHKITKRGQNVTFRCDPISEHNRLYWYRQTLGQGPEFLTYFQNEAQLEKSRLLSDRFSAERPKGSFSTLEIQRTEQGDSAMYLCASSPQGSYNEQFFGPGTRLTVL.

The genes are TRBV2 and TRBJ2-7; perhaps TRBD2 as D (5 bases). Looked up from germline, CDR1 is SNHLY and CDR2 is FYNNEI. This CDR3 is built from 13 residues. V shed 4 bases and J shed 3 bases, with 10 bases lying between them. The CDR3 protein is CASSAGLSYEQYF. DNA of the CDR3: TGTGCCAGCAGTGCTGGACTCAGCTACGAGCAGTACTTC.

This chain joins TRBV29-1 and TRBJ2-2, with a weak D call TRBD2 (5 bases). Trimming took 3 bases from V and 6 from J, leaving 8 bases between them. This CDR3 has 12 residues. Germline CDR1 is SQVTM and CDR2 is ANQGSEA. CDR3 nucleotide sequence: TGCAGCGTTGACTGGGGAGCCGGGGAGCTGTTTTTT. It translates to CSVDWGAGELFF.

The V call is TRBV30, the J call TRBJ2-6; TRBD1 agrees at 8 bases. V shed 5 bases and J 3 bases; nucleotides not matched to a gene: 0. Germline CDR1 GTSNPN, CDR2 SVGIG (reference sequence). This CDR3 has 13 residues. CDR3 coding DNA: TGTGCCTGGGGACAGGGTGGGGCCAACGTCCTGACTTTC. The encoded protein is CAWGQGGANVLTF.

The chain uses TRBV9 and TRBJ2-1; possible D gene TRBD2, 5 bases. V dropped 8 bases and J dropped 0 bases, with 12 bases sitting between them. The CDR3 covers 14 residues. The germline V gene encodes CDR1 SGDLS and CDR2 YYNGEE. The CDR3 nucleotides are TGTGCCAGATCTCTCCGGGGCTCCTACAATGAGCAGTTCTTC. Translating gives CARSLRGSYNEQFF.

The V call is TRBV29-1, the J call TRBJ1-2, with 7 bases fitting TRBD1. V shed 0 bases and J 6 bases; nucleotides not matched to a gene: 4. This CDR3 region has 13 residues. CDR1 and CDR2 from the germline V gene are SQVTM and ANQGSEA. The CDR3 sequence: CSVEDPGTDGYTF. As DNA, the CDR3 is TGCAGCGTTGAAGATCCCGGGACAGATGGCTACACCTTC.

The chain joins TRBV5-1 to TRBJ2-2; D possibly corresponds to TRBD1 (5 bases). Trimming stripped 1 base from V and 0 bases from J, with 10 bases between. Germline V gives CDR1 SGHRS, CDR2 YFSETQ. The CDR3 consists of 16 residues. The CDR3 protein is CASSLYPQANTGELFF. The CDR3 nucleotides are TGCGCCAGCAGCTTGTATCCACAGGCGAACACCGGGGAGCTGTTTTTT. The whole variable domain, remainder taken from reference TRBV5-1 and TRBJ2-2, is KAGVTQTPRYLIKTRGQQVTLSCSPISGHRSVSWYQQTPGQGLQFLFEYFSETQRNKGNFPGRFSGRQFSNSRSEMNVSTLELGDSALYLCASSLYPQANTGELFFGEGSRLTVL.